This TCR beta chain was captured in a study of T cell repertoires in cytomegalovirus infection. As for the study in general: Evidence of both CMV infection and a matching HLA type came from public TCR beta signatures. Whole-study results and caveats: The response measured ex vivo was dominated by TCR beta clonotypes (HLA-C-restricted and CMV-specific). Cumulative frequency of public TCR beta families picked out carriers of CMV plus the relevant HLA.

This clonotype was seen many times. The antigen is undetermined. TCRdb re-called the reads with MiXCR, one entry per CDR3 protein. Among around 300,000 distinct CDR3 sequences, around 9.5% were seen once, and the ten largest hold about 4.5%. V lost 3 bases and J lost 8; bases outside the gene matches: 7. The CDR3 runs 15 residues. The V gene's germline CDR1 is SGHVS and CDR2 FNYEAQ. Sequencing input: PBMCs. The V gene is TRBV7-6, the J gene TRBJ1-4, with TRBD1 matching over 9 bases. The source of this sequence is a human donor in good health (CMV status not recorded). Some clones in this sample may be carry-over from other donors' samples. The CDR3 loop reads CASSFTGTGPEKLFF. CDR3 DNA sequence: TGTGCCAGCAGCTTCACCGGGACAGGGCCCGAAAAACTGTTTTTT.